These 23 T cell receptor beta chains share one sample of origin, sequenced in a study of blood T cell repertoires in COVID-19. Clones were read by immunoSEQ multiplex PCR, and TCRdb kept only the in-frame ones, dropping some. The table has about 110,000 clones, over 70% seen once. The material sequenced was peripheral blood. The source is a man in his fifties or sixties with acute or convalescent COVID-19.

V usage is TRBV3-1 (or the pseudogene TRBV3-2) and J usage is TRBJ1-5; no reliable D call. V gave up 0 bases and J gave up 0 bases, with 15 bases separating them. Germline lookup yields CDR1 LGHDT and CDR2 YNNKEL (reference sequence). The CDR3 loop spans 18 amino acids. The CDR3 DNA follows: TGTGCCAGCAGCCAAGACCCTATTGGACTGATTAGCAATCAGCCCCAGCATTTT. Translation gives CASSQDPIGLISNQPQHF.

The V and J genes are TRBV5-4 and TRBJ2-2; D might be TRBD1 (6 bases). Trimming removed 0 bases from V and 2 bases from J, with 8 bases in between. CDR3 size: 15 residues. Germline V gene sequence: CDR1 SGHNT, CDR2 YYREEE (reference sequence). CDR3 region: CASSLEGGNTGELFF. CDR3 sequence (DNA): TGTGCCAGCAGCTTGGAAGGGGGAAACACCGGGGAGCTGTTTTTT. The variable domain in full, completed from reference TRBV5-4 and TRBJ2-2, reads ETGVTQSPTHLIKTRGQQVTLRCSSQSGHNTVSWYQQALGQGPQFIFQYYREEENGRGNFPPRFSGLQFPNYSSELNVNALELDDSALYLCASSLEGGNTGELFFGEGSRLTVL.

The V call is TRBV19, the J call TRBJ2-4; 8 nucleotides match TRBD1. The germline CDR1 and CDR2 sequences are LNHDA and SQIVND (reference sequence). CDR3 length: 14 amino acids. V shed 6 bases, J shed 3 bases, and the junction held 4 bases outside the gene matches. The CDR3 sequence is CASRDRVDKNIQYF. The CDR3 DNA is TGTGCCAGTAGGGACAGGGTCGACAAAAACATTCAGTACTTC.

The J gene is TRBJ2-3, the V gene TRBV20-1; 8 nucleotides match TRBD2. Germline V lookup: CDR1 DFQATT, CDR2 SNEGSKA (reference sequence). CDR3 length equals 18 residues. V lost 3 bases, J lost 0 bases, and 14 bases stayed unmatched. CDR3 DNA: TGCAGTGCTAGTTACGGGACTAGTGGGGGCTCTAGCACAGATACGCAGTATTTT. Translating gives CSASYGTSGGSSTDTQYF.

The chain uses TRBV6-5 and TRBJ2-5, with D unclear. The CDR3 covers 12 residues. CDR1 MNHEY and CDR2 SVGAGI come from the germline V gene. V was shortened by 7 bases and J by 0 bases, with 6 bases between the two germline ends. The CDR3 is CASTRNQETQYF. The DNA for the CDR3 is TGTGCCAGCACCAGGAACCAAGAGACCCAGTACTTC.

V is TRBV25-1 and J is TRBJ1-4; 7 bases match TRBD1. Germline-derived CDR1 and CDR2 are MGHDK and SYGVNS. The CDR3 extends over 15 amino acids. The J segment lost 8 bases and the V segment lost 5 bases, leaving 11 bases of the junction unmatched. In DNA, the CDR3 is TGTGCCAGCAGTTCCATGACAGGGTTGCGGGAAAAACTGTTTTTT. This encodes CASSSMTGLREKLFF.

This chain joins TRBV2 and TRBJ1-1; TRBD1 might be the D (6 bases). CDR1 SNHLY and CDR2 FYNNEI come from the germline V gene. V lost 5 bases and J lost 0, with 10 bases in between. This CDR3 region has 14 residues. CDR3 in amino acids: CASSYRAMNTEAFF. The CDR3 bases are TGTGCCAGCAGTTACAGGGCAATGAACACTGAAGCTTTCTTT.

The CDR3 region has the DNA TGCGCCAGCAGCCAAGGGACTAGCGAGCAGTTCTTC. This translates into CASSQGTSEQFF. This chain connects TRBV4-1 to TRBJ2-1; TRBD2 matches at 8 bases. The germline gives CDR1 MGHRA, CDR2 YSYEKL. With 1 base clipped from V and 10 bases from J, the junction kept 0 bases outside the gene matches. The CDR3 runs to 12 residues.

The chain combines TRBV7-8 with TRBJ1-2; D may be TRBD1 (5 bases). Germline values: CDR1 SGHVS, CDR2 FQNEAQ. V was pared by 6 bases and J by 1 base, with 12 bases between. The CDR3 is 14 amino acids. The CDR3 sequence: CASSPWGDNYGYTF. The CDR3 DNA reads TGTGCCAGCAGTCCGTGGGGGGATAACTATGGCTACACCTTC.

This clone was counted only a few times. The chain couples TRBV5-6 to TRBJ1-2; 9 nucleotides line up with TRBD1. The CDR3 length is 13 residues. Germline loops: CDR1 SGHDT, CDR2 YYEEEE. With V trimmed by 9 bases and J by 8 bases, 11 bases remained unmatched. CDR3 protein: CATGQGLGLGYTF. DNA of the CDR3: TGTGCCACCGGACAGGGGTTAGGGTTAGGCTACACCTTC.

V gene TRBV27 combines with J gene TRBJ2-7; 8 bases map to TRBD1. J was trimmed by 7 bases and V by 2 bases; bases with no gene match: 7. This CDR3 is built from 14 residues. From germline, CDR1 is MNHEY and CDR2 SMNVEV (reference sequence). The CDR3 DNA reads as TGTGCCAGCAGTTTACAGGGGGCGTCGGGGGAGCAGTACTTC. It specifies CASSLQGASGEQYF.

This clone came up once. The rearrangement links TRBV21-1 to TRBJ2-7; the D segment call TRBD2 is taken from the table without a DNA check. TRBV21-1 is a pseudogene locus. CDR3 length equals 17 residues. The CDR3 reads CASSKEASQRSSYEQYF. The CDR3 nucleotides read TGTGCCAGCAGCAAAGAGGCTAGTCAAAGAAGCTCCTACGAGCAGTACTTC.

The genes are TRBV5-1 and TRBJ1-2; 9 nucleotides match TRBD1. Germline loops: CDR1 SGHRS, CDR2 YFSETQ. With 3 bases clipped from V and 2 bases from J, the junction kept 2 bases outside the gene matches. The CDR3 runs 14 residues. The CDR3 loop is CASSSGQGNYGYTF. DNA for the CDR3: TGCGCCAGCAGCTCGGGACAGGGAAACTATGGCTACACCTTC.

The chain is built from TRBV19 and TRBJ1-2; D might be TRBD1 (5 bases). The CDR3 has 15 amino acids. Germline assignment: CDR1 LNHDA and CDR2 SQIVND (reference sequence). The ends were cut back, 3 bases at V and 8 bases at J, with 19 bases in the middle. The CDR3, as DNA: TGTGCCAGTAGTATCCATCGGGCAGGGTCAGGCGGCTACACCTTC. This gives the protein CASSIHRAGSGGYTF.

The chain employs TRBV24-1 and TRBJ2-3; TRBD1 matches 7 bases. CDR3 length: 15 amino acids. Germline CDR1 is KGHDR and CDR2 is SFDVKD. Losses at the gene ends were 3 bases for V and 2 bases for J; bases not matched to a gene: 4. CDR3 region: CATSDRQGFTDTQYF. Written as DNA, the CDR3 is TGTGCCACCAGTGATCGACAGGGCTTCACAGATACGCAGTATTTT.

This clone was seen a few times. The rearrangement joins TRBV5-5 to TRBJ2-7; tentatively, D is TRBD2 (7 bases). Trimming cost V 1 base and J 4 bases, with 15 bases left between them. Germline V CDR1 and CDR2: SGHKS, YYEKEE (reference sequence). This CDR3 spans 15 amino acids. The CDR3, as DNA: TGTGCCAGCAGCTTGTCGGTCAGGGGAGGGTACGAGCAGTACTTC. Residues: CASSLSVRGGYEQYF.

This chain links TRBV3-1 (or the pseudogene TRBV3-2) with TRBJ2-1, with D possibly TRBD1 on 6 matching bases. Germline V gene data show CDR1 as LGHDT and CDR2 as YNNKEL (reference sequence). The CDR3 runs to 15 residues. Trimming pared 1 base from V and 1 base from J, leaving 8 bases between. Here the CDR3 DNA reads TGTGCCAGCAGCCAAGGTCAGGGGTCCTACAATGAGCAGTTCTTC. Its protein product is CASSQGQGSYNEQFF.

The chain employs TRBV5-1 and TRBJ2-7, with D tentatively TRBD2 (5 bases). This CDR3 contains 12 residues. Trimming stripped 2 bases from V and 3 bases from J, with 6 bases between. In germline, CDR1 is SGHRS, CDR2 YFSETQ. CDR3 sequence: CASSFEGYEQYF. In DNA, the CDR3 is TGCGCCAGCAGCTTCGAGGGCTACGAGCAGTACTTC.

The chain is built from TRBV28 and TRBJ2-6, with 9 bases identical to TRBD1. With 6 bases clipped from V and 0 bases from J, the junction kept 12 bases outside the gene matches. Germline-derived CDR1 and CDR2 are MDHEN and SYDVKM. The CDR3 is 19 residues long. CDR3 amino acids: CASRVVAGQGHSGANVLTF. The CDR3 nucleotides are TGTGCCAGCAGGGTTGTGGCGGGACAGGGCCACTCTGGGGCCAACGTCCTGACTTTC.

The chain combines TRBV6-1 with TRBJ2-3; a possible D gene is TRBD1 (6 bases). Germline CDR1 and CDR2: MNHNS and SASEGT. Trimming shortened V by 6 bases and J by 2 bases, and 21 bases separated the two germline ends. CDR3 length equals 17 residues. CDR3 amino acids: CASRETGLWRYTDTQYF. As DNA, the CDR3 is TGTGCCAGCAGGGAAACAGGGCTTTGGCGCTACACAGATACGCAGTATTTT.

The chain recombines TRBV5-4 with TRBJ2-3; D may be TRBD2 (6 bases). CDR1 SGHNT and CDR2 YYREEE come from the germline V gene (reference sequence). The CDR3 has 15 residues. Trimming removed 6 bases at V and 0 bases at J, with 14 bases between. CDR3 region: CASTPGGSSTDTQYF. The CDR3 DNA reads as TGTGCCAGCACCCCCGGGGGATCGAGCACAGATACGCAGTATTTT.

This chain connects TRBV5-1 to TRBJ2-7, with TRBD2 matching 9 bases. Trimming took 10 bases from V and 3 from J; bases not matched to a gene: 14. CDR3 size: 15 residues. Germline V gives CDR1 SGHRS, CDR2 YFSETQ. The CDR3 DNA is TGCGCCCAGAACTCGCCTAGCGGGGCCAACTACGAGCAGTACTTC. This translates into CAQNSPSGANYEQYF.

As DNA, the CDR3 is TGTGCCAGCACCCGGGGGGCAGGTGGAAACACCATATATTTT. Translating it yields CASTRGAGGNTIYF. The rearrangement joins TRBV9 to TRBJ1-3; tentatively, D is TRBD1 (6 bases). The CDR3 is 14 amino acids. The V end lost 6 bases, the J end lost 3 bases, and 13 bases lay between the germline ends. The germline V gene has CDR1 SGDLS and CDR2 YYNGEE.